This TCR beta chain was recovered during a study of T-cell reconstitution after alpha-beta-depleted transplantation in children. The germline V gene has CDR1 SNHLY and CDR2 FYNNEI. CDR3 length: 15 amino acids. Trimming removed 6 bases from V and 5 bases from J, with 16 bases in between. This clonotype was seen at least ten times. No antigen is known for it. Unique molecular identifiers tagged the TCRbeta library. TCRdb analysed the PCR reads with MiXCR anew, one entry per CDR3 protein. The data hold roughly 100,000 distinct CDR3 sequences, with 7% to 8% observed a single time. Study-wide findings and caveats: From newly produced T cells came most of the T-cell counts and diversity one year after transplant. TCRbeta diversity was high at day 60 in some patients (a result of surviving recipient T cells and thymic progenitors).

Here the sequenced sample was PBMCs, taken before TCRalphabeta/CD19-depleted stem cell transplant. The sequence was obtained from a boy aged 2-9 years with acute lymphoblastic leukemia, due to receive a stem cell transplant. V and J are TRBV2 and TRBJ1-4; D is unresolved. CDR3 protein: CASRKSANQNEKLFF. The CDR3 DNA sequence: TGTGCCAGCAGAAAGTCAGCAAATCAAAATGAAAAACTGTTTTTT.